This T cell receptor beta chain was captured by sequencing in a study of identical twins. Study-level results: Models underpredicted monozygotic twin sharing of out-of-frame TCR alpha. Donors were not followed over many years; analysis was cross-sectional.

TCRdb called the 5' RACE reads again in MiXCR, with one record for every CDR3 protein. The sample includes about 720,000 distinct CDR3 sequences, about 18% of them seen just once. The CDR3 has 14 amino acids. Deletions cut 1 base from V and 3 bases from J, with 10 bases between. CDR1 is SGHTA, CDR2 FQGNSA, per germline. In regard to this clonotype: Its target is not known.

These sequences were also reported in another study, on T cells expressing NK-cell markers.

The sample taken for sequencing was PBMCs. V and J are TRBV7-2 and TRBJ2-7; D remains unclear. This TCR was sampled from a young woman in good health. CDR3 residues: CASSLVPGFYEQYF. CDR3 in DNA: TGTGCCAGCAGCTTAGTCCCGGGTTTCTACGAGCAGTACTTC.